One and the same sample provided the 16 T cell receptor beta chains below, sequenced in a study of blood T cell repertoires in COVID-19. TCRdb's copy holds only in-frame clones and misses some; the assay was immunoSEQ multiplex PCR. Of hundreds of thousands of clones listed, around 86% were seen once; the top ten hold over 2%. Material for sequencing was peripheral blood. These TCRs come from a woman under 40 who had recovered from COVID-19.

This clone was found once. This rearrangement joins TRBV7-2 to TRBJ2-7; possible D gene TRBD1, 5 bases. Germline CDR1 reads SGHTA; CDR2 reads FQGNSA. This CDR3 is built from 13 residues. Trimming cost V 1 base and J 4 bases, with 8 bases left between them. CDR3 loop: CASSLEAGYEQYF. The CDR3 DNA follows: TGTGCCAGCAGCTTAGAGGCAGGGTACGAGCAGTACTTC.

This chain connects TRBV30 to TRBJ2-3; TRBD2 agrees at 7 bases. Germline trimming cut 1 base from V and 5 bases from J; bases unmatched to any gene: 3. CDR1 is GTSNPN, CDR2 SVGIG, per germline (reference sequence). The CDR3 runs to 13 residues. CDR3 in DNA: TGTGCCTGGAGTGGAAGGACTAGAGATACGCAGTATTTT. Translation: CAWSGRTRDTQYF.

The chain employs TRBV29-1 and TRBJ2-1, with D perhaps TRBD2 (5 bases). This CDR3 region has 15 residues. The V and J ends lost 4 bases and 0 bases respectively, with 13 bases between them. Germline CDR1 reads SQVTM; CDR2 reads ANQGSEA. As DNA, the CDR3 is TGCAGCGTTGTGGCAGCGGCTAGCTCCTACAATGAGCAGTTCTTC. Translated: CSVVAAASSYNEQFF.

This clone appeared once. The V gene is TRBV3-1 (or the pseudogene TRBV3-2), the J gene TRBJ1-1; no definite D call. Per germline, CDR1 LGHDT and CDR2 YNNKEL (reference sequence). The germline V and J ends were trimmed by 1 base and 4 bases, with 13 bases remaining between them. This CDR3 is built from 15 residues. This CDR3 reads CASSQGFVSVTEAFF. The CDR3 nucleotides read TGTGCCAGCAGCCAAGGATTCGTTAGCGTCACTGAAGCTTTCTTT.

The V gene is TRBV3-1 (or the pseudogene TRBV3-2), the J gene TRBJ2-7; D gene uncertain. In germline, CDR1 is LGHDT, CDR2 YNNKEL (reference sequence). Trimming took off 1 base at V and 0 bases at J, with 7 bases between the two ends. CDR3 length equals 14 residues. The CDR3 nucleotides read TGTGCCAGCAGCCAAGGCTCAGTCTCCTACGAGCAGTACTTC. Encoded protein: CASSQGSVSYEQYF.

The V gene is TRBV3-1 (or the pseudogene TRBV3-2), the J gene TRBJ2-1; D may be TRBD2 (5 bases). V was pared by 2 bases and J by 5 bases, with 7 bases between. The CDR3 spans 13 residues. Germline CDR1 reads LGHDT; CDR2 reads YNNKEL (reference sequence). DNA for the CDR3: TGTGCCAGCAGCCAACCTAGCAACAATGAGCAGTTCTTC. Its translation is CASSQPSNNEQFF.

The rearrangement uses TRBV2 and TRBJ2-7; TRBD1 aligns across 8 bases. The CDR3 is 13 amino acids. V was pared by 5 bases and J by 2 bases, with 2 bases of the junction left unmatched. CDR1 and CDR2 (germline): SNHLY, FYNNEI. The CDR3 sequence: CASSLQGAYEQYF. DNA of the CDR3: TGTGCCAGCAGTTTACAGGGGGCCTACGAGCAGTACTTC. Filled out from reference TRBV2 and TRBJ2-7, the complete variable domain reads EPEVTQTPSHQVTQMGQEVILRCVPISNHLYFYWYRQILGQKVEFLVSFYNNEISEKSEIFDDQFSVERPDGSNFTLKIRSTKLEDSAMYFCASSLQGAYEQYFGPGTRLTVT.

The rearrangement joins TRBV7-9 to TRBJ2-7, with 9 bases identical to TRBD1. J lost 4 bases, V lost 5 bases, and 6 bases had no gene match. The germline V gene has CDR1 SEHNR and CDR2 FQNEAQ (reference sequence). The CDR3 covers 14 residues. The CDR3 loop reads CASSPPGQGYEQYF. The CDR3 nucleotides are TGTGCCAGCAGCCCCCCGGGACAGGGTTACGAGCAGTACTTC.

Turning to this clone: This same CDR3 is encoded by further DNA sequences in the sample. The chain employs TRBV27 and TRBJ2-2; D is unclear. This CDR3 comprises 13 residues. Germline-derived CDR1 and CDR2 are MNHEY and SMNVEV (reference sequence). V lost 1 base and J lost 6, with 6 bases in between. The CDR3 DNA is TGTGCCAGCAGTTTATTCCTTTCCGGGGAGCTGTTTTTT. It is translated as CASSLFLSGELFF.

Here the CDR3 DNA reads TGTGCCAGTAGTCTTAGCGGAGTGGGGACCTTGAACACCGGGGAGCTGTTTTTT. It codes for CASSLSGVGTLNTGELFF. The chain couples TRBV19 to TRBJ2-2; D perhaps matches TRBD2 (6 bases). The CDR3 spans 18 residues. V was clipped by 5 bases and J by 1 base, with 20 bases between them. Germline V gene data show CDR1 as LNHDA and CDR2 as SQIVND (reference sequence).

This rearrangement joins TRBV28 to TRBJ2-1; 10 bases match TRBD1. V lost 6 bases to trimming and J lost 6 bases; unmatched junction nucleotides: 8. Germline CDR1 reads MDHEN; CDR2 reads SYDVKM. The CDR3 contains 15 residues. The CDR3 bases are TGTGCCAGCAGCCAGGGGGGGACAGGGGTCAATGAGCAGTTCTTC. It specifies CASSQGGTGVNEQFF.

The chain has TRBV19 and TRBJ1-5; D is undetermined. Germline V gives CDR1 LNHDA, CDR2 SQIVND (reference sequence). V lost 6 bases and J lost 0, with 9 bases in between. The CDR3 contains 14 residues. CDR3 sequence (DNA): TGTGCCAGTAGGAGGGCGTATAGCAATCAGCCCCAGCATTTT. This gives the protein CASRRAYSNQPQHF.

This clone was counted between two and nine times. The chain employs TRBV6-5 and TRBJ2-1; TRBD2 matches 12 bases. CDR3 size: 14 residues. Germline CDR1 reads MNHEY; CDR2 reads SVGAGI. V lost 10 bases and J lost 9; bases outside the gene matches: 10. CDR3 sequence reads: CATQASGRAGEQFF. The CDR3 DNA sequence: TGTGCCACGCAAGCTAGCGGGAGGGCCGGTGAGCAGTTCTTC.

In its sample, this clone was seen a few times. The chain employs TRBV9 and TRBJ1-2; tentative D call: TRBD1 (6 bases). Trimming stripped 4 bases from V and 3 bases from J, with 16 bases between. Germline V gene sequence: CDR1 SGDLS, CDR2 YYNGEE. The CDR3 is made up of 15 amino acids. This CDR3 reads CASSTRSGAYYGYTF. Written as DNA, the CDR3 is TGTGCCAGCAGCACAAGGTCAGGGGCGTACTATGGCTACACCTTC.

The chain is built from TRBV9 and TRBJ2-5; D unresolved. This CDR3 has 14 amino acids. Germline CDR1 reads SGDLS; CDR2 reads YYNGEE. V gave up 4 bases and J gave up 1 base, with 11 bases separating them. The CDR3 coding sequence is TGTGCCAGCAGCTCTGGTGCGGTCCAAGAGACCCAGTACTTC. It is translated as CASSSGAVQETQYF.

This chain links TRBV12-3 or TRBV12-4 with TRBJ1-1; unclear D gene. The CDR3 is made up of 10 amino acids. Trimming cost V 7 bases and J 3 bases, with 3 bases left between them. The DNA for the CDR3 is TGTGCCAGCACATACACTGAAGCTTTCTTT. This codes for CASTYTEAFF.